This T cell receptor (beta chain) was profiled in a study of tumor-infiltrating lymphocytes in primary liver carcinoma. Unsorted bulk tissue of about 20-32 mg yielded co-extracted RNA and DNA. Treatment of the patients' primary liver carcinoma consisted of surgical resection. The CDR3 runs 16 residues. V trimming: 2 bases; J trimming: 2 bases; junction bases outside the gene matches: 7. Germline V gives CDR1 MNHEY, CDR2 SVGAGI. The researchers produced TCR beta cDNA from approximately 540 ng total RNA with a constant-region primer. ARM-PCR was slightly modified, and three nested multiplex PCR rounds with it gave rise to the TCR beta libraries. The first two PCR rounds used TRBV1-TRBV30 primers with a Cbeta primer, around 10 cycles each. TCRdb redid the calling of the multiplex PCR reads with MiXCR, one entry per CDR3 protein. The sample has tens of thousands of distinct CDR3 sequences; 71% are singletons.

V and J are TRBV6-5 and TRBJ2-3, with 7 bases that match TRBD2. The sequencing sample was made of liver tumor tissue from sampling region 4. Subset defined: tumor region T4, right-lateral pole. The receptor was isolated from a woman aged 55-70 years with primary liver carcinoma and hepatitis B virus infection. DNA for the CDR3: TGTGCCAGCAGTTACAGGGGCGGGAGAACCACAGATACGCAGTATTTT. Protein product: CASSYRGGRTTDTQYF.